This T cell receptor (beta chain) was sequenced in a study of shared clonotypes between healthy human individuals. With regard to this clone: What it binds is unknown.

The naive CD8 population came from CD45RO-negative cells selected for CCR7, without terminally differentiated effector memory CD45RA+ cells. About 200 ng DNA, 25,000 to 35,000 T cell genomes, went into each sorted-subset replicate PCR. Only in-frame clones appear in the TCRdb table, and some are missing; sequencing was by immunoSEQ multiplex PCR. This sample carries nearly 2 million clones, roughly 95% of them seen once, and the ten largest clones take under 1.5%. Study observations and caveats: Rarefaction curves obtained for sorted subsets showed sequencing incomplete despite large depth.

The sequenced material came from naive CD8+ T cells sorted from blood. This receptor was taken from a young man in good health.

DNA for the CDR3: TGCGCCAGCAATCCCCGTAACAGTAGCAATCAGCCCCAGCATTTT. It codes for CASNPRNSSNQPQHF. The chain combines TRBV10-2 with TRBJ1-5; D not resolved. The germline V gene encodes CDR1 WSHSY and CDR2 SAAADI. This CDR3 has 15 amino acids. The V end was cut by 7 bases, the J end by 0 bases, with 13 bases between.